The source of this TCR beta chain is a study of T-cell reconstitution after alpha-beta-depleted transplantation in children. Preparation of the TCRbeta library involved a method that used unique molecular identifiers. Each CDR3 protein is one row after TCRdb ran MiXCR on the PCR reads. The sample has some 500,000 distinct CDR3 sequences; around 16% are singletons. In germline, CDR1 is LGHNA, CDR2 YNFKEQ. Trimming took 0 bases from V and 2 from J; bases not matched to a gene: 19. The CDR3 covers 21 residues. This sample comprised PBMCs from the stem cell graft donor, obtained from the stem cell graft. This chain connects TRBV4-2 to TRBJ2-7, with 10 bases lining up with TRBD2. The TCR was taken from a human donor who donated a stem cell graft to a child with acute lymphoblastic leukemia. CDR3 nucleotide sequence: TGTGCCAGCAGCCAAGACGTCGGGGCGCCAGTGGCTAGCGGGAGCGCCTACGAGCAGTACTTC. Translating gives CASSQDVGAPVASGSAYEQYF.